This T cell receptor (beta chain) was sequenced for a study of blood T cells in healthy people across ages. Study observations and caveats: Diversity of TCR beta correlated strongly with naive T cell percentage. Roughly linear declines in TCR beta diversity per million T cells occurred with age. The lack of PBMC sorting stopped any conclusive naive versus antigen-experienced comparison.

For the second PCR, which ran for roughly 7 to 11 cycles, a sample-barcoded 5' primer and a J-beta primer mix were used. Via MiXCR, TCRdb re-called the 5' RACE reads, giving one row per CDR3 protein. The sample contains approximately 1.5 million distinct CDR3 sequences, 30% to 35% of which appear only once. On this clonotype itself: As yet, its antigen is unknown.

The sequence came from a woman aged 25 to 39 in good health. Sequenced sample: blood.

For the CDR3, the DNA is TGTGCCAGCAGTTTCCAAACTAGTTACAATGAGCAGTTCTTC. This sequence encodes CASSFQTSYNEQFF. The chain joins TRBV12-3 or TRBV12-4 to TRBJ2-1; a possible D gene is TRBD2 (5 bases). There are 14 residues in the CDR3. The V gene lost 3 bases and the J gene lost 4 bases, with 10 bases spanning the gap.